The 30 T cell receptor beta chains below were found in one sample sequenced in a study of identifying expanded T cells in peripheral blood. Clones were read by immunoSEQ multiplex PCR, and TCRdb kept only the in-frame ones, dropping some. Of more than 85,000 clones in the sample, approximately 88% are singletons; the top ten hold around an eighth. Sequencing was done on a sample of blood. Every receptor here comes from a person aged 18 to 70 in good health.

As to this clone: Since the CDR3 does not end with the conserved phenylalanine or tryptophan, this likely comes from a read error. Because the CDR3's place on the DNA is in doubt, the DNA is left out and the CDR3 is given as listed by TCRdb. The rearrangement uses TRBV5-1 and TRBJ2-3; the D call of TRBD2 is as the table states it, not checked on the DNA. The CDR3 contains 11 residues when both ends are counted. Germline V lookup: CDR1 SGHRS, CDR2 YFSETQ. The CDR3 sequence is CASSPGLAGGA.

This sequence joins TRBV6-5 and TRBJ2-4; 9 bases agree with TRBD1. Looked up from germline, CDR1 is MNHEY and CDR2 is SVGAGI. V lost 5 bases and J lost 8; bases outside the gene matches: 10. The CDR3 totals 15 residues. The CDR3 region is CASSPYTGGEYIQYF. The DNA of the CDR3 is TGTGCCAGCAGTCCATATACAGGGGGCGAGTACATTCAGTACTTC.

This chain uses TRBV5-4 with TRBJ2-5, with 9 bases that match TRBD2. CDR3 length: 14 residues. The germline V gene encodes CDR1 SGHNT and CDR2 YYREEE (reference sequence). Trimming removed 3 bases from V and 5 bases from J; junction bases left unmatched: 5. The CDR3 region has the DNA TGTGCCAGCAGCTCACTAGCGGGCGGGGAGACCCAGTACTTC. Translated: CASSSLAGGETQYF. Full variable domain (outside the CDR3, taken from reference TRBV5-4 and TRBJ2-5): ETGVTQSPTHLIKTRGQQVTLRCSSQSGHNTVSWYQQALGQGPQFIFQYYREEENGRGNFPPRFSGLQFPNYSSELNVNALELDDSALYLCASSSLAGGETQYFGPGTRLLVL.

In DNA form, the CDR3 reads TGCGCCAGCAGCTTGGTCAGGGGAGGGAATGAGCAGTTCTTC. Amino acids: CASSLVRGGNEQFF. This chain uses TRBV5-1 with TRBJ2-1; D is perhaps TRBD2 (7 bases). The germline gives CDR1 SGHRS, CDR2 YFSETQ. Deletions cut 0 bases from V and 7 bases from J, with 11 bases between. The CDR3 extends over 14 amino acids.

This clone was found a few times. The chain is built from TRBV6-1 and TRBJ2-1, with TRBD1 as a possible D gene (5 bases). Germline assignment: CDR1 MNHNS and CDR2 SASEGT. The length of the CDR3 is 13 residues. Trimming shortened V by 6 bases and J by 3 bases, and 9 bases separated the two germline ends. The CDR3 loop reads CASRADSYNEQFF. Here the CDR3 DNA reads TGTGCCAGCAGGGCCGACAGCTACAATGAGCAGTTCTTC.

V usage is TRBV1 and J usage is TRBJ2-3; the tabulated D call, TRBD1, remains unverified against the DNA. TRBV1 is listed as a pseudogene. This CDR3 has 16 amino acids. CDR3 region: CTSSPYWDRVCDTQYF. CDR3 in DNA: TGCACCAGCAGCCCTTATTGGGACAGGGTGTGCGATACGCAGTATTTT.

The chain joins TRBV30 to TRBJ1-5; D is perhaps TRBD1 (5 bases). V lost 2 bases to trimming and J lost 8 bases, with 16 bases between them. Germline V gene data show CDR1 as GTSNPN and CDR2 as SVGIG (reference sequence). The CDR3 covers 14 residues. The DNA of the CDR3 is TGTGCCTGGAGTCTTGGTGGGGGAATGGAGCCCCAGCATTTT. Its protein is CAWSLGGGMEPQHF.

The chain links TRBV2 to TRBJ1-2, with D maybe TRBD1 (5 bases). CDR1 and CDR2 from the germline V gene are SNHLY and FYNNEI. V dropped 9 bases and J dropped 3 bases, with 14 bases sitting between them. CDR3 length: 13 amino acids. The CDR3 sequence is CASDWGRDYGYTF. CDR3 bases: TGTGCCAGTGATTGGGGGAGGGACTATGGCTACACCTTC.

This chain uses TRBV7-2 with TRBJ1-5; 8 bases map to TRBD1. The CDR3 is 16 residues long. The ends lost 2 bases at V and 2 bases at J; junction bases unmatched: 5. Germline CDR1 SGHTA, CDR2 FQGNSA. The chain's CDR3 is CASSLRTGQGNQPQHF. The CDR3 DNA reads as TGTGCCAGCAGCTTAAGGACAGGGCAAGGCAATCAGCCCCAGCATTTT.

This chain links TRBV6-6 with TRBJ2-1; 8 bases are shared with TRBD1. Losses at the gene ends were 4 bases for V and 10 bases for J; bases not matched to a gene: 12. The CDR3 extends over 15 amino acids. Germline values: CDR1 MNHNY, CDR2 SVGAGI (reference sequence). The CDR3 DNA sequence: TGTGCCAGCAGTTTCCCGTCGGACAGGGTTCCCGAGCAGTTCTTC. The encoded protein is CASSFPSDRVPEQFF.

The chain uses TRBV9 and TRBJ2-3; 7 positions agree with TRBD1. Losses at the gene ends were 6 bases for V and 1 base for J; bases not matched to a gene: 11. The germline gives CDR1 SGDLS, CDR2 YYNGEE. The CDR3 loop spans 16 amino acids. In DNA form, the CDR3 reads TGTGCCAGCACCCCTAGGGGGCTAGGGGGCACAGATACGCAGTATTTT. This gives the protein CASTPRGLGGTDTQYF.

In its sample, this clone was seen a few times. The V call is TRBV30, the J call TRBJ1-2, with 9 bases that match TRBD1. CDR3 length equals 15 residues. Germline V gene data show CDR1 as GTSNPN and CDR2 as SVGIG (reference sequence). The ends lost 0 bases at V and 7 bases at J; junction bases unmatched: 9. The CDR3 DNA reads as TGTGCCTGGAGTGTACGCGGGACAGGGTGGTCTGGCTACACCTTC. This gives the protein CAWSVRGTGWSGYTF.

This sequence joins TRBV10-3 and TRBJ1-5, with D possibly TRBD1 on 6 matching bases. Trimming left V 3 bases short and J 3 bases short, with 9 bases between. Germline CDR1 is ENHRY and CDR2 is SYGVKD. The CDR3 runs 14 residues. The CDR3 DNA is TGTGCCATCAGTGAAGGGGGTGACAATCAGCCCCAGCATTTT. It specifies CAISEGGDNQPQHF.

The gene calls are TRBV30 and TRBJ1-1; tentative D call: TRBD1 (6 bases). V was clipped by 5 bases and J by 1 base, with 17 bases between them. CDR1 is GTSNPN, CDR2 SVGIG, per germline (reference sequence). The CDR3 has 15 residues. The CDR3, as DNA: TGTGCCTGGGGACAAATGACAGGAGGGAACACTGAAGCTTTCTTT. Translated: CAWGQMTGGNTEAFF.

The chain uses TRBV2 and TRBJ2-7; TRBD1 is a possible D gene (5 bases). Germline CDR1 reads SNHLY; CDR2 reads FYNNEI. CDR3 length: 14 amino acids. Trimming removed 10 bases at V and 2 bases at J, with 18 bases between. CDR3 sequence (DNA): TGTGCCATCAAAGCCAGGGTTTCTACCTACGAGCAGTACTTC. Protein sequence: CAIKARVSTYEQYF.

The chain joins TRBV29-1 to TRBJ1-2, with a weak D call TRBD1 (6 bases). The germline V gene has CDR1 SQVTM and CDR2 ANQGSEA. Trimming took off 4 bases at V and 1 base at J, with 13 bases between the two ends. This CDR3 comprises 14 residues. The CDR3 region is CSVVGGGGNYGYTF. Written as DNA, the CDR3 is TGCAGCGTTGTCGGGGGCGGTGGTAACTATGGCTACACCTTC.

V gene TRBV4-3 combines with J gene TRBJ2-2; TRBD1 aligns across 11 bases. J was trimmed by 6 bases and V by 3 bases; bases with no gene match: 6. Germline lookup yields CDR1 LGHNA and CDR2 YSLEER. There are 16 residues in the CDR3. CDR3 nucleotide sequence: TGCGCCAGCAGCCAGCCACCGGGACAGGGGGCCGGGGAGCTGTTTTTT. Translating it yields CASSQPPGQGAGELFF.

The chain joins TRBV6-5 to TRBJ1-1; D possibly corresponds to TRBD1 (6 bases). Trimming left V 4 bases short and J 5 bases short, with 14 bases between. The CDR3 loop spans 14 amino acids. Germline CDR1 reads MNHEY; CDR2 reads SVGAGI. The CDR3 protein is CASSWAPQGTEAFF. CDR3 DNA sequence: TGTGCCAGCAGTTGGGCCCCGCAGGGGACTGAAGCTTTCTTT.

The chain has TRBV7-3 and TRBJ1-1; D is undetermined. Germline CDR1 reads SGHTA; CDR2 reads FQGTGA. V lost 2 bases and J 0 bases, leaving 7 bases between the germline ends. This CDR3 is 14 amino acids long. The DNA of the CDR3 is TGTGCCAGCAGCTTAGAACGAATGAACACTGAAGCTTTCTTT. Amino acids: CASSLERMNTEAFF.

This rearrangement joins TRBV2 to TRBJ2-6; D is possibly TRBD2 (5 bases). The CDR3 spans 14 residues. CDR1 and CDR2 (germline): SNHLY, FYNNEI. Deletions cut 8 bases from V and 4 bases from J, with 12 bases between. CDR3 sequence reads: CASSEGTGANVLTF. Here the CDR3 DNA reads TGTGCCAGCTCCGAGGGAACCGGGGCCAACGTCCTGACTTTC.

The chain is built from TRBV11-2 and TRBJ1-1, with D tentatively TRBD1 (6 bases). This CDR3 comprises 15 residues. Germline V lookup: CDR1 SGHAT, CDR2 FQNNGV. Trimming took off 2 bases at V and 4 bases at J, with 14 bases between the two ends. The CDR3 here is CASSLMGGAVTEAFF. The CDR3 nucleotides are TGTGCCAGCAGCTTAATGGGGGGCGCGGTCACTGAAGCTTTCTTT.

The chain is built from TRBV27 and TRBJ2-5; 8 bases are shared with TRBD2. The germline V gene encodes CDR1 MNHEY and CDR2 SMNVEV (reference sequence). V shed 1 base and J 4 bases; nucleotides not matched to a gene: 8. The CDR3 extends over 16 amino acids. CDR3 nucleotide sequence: TGTGCCAGCAGTTTATTCCCAGCGGGAGTAGGAGAGACCCAGTACTTC. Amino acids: CASSLFPAGVGETQYF.

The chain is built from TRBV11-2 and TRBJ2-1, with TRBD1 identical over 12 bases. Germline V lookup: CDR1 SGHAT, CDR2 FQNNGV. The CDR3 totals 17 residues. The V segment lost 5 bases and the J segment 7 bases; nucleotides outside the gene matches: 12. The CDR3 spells CASSPNFGTGGGNEQFF. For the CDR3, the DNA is TGTGCCAGCAGCCCCAACTTTGGGACAGGGGGCGGGAATGAGCAGTTCTTC.

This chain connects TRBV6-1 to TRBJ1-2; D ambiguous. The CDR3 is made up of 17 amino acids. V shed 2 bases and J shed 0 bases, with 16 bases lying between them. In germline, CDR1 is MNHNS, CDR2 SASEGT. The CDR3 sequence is CASSELRGLSANYGYTF. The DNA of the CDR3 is TGTGCCAGCAGTGAACTTAGAGGGCTATCTGCTAACTATGGCTACACCTTC.

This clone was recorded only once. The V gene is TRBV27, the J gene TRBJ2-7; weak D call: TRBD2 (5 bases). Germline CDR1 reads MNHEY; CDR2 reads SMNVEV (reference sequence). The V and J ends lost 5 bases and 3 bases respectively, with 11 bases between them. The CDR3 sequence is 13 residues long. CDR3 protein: CASSHGLDYEQYF. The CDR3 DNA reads TGTGCCAGCAGTCACGGACTGGACTACGAGCAGTACTTC.

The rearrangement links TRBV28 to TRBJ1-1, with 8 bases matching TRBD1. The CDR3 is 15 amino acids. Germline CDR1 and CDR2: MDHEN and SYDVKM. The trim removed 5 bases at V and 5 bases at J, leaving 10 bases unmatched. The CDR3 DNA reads TGTGCCAGCAGTGGAGCCGGGACAGGCCCTACTGAAGCTTTCTTT. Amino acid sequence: CASSGAGTGPTEAFF.

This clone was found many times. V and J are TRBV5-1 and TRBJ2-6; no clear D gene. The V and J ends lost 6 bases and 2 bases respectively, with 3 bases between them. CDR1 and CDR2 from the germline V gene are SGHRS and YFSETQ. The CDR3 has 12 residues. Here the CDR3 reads CASTTGANVLTF. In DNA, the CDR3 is TGCGCCAGCACGACTGGGGCCAACGTCCTGACTTTC.

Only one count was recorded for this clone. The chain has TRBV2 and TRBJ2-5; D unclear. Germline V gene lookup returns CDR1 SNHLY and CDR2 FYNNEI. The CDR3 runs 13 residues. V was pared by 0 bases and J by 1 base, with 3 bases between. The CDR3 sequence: CASSEAPQETQYF. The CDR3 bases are TGTGCCAGCAGTGAAGCACCCCAAGAGACCCAGTACTTC.

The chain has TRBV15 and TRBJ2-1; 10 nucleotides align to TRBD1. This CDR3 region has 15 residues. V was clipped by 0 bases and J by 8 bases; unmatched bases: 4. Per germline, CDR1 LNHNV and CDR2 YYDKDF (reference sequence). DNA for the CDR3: TGTGCCACCAGCAGAGATCCGGGACAGGGGTATGAGCAGTTCTTC. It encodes CATSRDPGQGYEQFF.

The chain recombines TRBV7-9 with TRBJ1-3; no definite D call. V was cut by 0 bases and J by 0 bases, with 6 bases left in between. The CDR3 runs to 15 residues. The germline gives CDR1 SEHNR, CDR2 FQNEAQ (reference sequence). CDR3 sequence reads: CASSLAQASGNTIYF. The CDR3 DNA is TGTGCCAGCAGCTTAGCGCAGGCCTCTGGAAACACCATATATTTT.